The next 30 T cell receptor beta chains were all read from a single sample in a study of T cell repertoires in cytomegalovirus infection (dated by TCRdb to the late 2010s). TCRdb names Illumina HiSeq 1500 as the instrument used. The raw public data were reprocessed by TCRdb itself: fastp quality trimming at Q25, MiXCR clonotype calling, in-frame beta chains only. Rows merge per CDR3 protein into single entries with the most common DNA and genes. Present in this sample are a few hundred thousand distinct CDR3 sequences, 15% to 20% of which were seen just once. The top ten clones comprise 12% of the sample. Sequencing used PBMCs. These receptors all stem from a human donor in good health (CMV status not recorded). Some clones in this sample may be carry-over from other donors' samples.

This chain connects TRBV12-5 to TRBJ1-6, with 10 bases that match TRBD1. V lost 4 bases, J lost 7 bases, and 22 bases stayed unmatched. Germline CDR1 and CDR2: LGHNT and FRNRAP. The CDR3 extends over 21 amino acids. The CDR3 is CASGYDRGRDSPPIWNSPLHF. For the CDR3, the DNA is TGTGCTAGTGGTTATGACAGGGGGCGCGATTCCCCCCCGATCTGGAATTCACCCCTCCACTTT.

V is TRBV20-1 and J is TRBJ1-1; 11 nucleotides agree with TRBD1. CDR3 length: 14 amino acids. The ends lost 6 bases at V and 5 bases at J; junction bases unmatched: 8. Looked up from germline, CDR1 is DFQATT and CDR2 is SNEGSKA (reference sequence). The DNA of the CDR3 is TGCAGTGCCGAGGACAGGGGGCGAGGGACTGAAGCTTTCTTT. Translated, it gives CSAEDRGRGTEAFF.

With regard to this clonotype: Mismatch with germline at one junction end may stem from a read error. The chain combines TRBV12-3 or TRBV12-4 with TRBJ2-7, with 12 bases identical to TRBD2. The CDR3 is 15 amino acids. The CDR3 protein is CANSKLAGGGGEQYF. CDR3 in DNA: TGTGCCAACAGTAAGCTAGCGGGGGGGGGGGGCGAGCAGTACTTC.

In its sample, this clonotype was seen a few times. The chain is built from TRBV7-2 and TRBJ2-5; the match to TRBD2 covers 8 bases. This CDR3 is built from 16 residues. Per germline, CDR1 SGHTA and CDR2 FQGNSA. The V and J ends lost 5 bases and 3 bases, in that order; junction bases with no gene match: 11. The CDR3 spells CASSLMAGGGKETQYF. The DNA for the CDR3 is TGTGCCAGCAGCCTCATGGCGGGGGGCGGGAAAGAGACCCAGTACTTC.

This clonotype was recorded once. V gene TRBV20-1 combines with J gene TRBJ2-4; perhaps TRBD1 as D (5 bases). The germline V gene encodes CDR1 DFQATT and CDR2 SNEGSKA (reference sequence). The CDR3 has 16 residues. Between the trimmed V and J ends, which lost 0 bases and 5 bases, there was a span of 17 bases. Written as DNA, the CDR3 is TGCAGTGCTAGAGATCTCCCAGGGAACAACGAAAACATTCAGTACTTC. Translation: CSARDLPGNNENIQYF.

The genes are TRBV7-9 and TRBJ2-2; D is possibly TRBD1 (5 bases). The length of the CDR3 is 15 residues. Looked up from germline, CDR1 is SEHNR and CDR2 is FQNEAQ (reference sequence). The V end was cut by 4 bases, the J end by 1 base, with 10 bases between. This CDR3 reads CASSSLGQNTGELFF. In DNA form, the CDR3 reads TGTGCCAGCAGCTCCCTAGGACAGAACACCGGGGAGCTGTTTTTT.

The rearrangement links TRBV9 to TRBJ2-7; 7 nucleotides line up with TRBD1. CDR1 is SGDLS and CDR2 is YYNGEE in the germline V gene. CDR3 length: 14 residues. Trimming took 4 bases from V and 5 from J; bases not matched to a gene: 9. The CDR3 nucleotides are TGTGCCAGCAGCCCAAGACAGGGTTTGGACGAGCAGTACTTC. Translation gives CASSPRQGLDEQYF.

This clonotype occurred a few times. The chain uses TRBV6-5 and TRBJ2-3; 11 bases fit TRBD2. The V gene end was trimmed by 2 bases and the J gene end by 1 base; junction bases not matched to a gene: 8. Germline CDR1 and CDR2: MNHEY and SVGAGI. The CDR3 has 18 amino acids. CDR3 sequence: CASSYNLAGGRGTDTQYF. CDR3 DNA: TGTGCCAGCAGTTACAACCTAGCGGGGGGCCGGGGCACAGATACGCAGTATTTT.

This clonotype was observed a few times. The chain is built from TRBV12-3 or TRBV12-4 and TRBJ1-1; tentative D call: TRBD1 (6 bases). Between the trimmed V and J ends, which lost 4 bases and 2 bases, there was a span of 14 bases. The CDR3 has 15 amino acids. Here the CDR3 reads CASSSRDTINTEAFF. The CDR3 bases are TGTGCCAGCAGTTCGCGGGACACGATAAACACTGAAGCTTTCTTT.

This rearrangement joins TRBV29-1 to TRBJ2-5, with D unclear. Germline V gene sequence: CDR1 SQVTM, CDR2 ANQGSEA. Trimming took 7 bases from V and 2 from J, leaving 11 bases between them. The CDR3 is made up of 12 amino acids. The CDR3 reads CSASQQQETQYF. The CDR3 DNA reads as TGCAGCGCCTCCCAACAGCAAGAGACCCAGTACTTC.

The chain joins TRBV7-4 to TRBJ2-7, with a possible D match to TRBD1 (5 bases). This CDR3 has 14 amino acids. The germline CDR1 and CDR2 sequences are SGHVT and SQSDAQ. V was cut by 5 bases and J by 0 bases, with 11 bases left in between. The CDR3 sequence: CASSPQATSYEQYF. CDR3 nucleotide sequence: TGTGCCAGCAGCCCACAGGCAACCTCCTACGAGCAGTACTTC.

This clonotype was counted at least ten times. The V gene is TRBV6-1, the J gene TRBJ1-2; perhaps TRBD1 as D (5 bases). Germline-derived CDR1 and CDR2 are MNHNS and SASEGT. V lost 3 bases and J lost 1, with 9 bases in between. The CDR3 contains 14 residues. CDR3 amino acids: CASSDGTGNYGYTF. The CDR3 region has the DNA TGTGCCAGCAGTGATGGGACGGGTAACTATGGCTACACCTTC.

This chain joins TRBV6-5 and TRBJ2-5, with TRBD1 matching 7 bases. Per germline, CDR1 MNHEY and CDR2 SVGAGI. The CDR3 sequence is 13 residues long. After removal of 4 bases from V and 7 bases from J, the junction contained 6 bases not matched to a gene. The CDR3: CASSSGTAVTQYF. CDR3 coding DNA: TGTGCCAGCAGTTCCGGGACAGCGGTGACCCAGTACTTC.

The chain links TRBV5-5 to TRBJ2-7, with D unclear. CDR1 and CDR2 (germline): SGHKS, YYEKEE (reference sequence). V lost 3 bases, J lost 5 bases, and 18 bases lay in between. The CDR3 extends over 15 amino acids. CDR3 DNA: TGTGCCAGCAGCTCGGCGTTCACATCACGGGACGAGCAGTACTTC. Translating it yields CASSSAFTSRDEQYF.

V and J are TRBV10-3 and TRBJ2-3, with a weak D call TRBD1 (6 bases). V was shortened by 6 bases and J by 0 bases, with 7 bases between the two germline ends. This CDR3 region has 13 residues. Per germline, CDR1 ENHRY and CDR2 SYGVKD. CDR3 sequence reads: CAIRDSSTDTQYF. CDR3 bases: TGTGCCATCAGGGACAGTAGCACAGATACGCAGTATTTT.

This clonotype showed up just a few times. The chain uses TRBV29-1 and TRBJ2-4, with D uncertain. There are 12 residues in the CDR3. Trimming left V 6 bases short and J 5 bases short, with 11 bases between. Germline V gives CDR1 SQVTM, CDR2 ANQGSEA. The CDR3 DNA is TGCAGCGTCTATACCGGCCAAAACATTCAGTACTTC. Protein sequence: CSVYTGQNIQYF.

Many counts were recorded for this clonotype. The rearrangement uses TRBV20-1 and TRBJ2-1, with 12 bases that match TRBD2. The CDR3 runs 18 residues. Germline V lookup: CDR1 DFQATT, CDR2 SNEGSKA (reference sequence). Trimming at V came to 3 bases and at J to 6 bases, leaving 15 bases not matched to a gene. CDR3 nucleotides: TGCAGTGCTAGGGGCCGGGAAATTCCTAGCGGGGGGGCCAATGAGCAGTTCTTC. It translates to CSARGREIPSGGANEQFF.

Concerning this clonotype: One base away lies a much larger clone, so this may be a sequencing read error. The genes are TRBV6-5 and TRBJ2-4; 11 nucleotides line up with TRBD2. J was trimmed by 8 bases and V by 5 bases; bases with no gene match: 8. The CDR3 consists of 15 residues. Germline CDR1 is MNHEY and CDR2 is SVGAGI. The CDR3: CASSRISGGADIQYF. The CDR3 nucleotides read TGTGCCAGCAGTCGGATTAGCGGGGGGGCTGACATTCAGTACTTC.

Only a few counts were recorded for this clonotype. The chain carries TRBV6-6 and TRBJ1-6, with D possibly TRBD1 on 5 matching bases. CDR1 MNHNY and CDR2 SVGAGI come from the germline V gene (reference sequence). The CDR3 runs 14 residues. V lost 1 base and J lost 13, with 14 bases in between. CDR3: CASSYYGAQGPLHF. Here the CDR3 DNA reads TGTGCCAGCAGTTACTATGGGGCTCAGGGCCCCCTCCACTTT.

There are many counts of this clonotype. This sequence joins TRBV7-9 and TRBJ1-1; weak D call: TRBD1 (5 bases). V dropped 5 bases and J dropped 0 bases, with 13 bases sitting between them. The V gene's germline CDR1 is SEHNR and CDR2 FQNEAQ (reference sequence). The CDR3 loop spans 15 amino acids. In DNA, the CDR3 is TGTGCCAGCAGCCCAAGGACAACCTTGAACACTGAAGCTTTCTTT. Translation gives CASSPRTTLNTEAFF.

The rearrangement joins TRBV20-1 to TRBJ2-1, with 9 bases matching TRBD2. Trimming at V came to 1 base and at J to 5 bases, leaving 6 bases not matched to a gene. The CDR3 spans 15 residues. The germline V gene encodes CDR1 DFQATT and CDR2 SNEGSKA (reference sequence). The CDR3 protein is CSARGTSGQNNEQFF. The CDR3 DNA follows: TGCAGTGCTAGAGGAACTAGCGGGCAAAACAATGAGCAGTTCTTC.

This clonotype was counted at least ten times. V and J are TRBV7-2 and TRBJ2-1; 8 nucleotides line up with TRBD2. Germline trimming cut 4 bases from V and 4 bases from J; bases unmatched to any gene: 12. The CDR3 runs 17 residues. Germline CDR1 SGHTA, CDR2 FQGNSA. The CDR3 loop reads CASSSLGGGAGYNEQFF. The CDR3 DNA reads TGTGCCAGCAGCTCCCTCGGGGGGGGGGCGGGATACAATGAGCAGTTCTTC. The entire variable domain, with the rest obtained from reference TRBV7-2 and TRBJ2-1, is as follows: GAGVSQSPSNKVTEKGKDVELRCDPISGHTALYWYRQSLGQGLEFLIYFQGNSAPDKSGLPSDRFSAERTGGSVSTLTIQRTQQEDSAVYLCASSSLGGGAGYNEQFFGPGTRLTVL.

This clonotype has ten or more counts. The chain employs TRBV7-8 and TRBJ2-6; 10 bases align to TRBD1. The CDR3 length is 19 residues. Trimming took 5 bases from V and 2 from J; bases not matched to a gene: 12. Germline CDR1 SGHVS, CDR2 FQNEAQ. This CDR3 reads CASSHRDRGPLAGANVLTF. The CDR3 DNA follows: TGTGCCAGCAGCCACCGGGACAGGGGTCCTCTCGCTGGGGCCAACGTCCTGACTTTC.

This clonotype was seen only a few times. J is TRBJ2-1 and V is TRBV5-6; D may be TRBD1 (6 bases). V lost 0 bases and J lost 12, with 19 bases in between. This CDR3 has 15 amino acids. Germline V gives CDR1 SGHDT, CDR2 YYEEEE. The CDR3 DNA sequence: TGTGCCAGCAGCTTGGCGGGGCACAGGGCCCAAGGGCAGTTCTTC. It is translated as CASSLAGHRAQGQFF.

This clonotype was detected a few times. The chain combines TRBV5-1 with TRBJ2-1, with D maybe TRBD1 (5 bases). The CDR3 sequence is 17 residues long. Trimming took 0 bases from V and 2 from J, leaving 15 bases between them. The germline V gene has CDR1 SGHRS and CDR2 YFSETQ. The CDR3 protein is CASSLVRQGGPYNEQFF. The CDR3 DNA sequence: TGCGCCAGCAGCTTGGTTAGGCAGGGTGGCCCCTACAATGAGCAGTTCTTC. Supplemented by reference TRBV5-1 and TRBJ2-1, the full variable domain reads KAGVTQTPRYLIKTRGQQVTLSCSPISGHRSVSWYQQTPGQGLQFLFEYFSETQRNKGNFPGRFSGRQFSNSRSEMNVSTLELGDSALYLCASSLVRQGGPYNEQFFGPGTRLTVL.

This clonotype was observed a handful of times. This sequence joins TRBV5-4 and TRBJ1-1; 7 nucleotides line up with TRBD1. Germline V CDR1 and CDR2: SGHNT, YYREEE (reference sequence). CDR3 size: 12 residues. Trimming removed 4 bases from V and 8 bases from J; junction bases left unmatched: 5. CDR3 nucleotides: TGTGCCAGCAGCCAAAGGGACAGCGAAGCTTTCTTT. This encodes CASSQRDSEAFF. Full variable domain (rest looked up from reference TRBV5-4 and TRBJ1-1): ETGVTQSPTHLIKTRGQQVTLRCSSQSGHNTVSWYQQALGQGPQFIFQYYREEENGRGNFPPRFSGLQFPNYSSELNVNALELDDSALYLCASSQRDSEAFFGQGTRLTVV.

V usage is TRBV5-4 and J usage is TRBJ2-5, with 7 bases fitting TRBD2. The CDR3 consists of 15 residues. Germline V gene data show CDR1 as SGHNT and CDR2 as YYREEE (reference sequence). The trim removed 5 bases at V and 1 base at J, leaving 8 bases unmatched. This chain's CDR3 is CASRKGGGVQETQYF. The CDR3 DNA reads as TGTGCCAGCAGAAAAGGCGGGGGAGTCCAAGAGACCCAGTACTTC.

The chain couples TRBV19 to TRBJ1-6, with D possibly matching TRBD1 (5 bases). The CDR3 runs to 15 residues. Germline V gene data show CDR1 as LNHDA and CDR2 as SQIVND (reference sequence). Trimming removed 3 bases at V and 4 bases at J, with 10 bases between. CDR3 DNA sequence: TGTGCCAGTAGTATCCGGGACCGATATAATTCACCCCTCCACTTT. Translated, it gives CASSIRDRYNSPLHF.

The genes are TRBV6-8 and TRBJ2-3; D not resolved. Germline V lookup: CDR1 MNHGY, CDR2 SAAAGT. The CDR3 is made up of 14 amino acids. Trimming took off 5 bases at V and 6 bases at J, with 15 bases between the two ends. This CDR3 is CASSKPLPVDTQYF. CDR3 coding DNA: TGTGCCAGCAGTAAGCCACTCCCGGTGGATACGCAGTATTTT.

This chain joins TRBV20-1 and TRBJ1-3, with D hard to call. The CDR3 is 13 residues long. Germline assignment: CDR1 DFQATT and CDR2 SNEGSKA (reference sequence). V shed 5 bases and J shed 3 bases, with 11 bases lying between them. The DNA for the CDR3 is TGCAGTGCTCAGCGAGGGCATGGAAACACCATATATTTT. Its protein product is CSAQRGHGNTIYF.